This T cell receptor (beta chain) appears in the sequencing data of a study of CXCR3-negative and CXCR3-positive naive CD8 T cells. Whole-study findings and limits: For CXCR3-positive naive cells, TRB CDR3s were more hydrophobic than those of CXCR3-negative naive cells.

The CDR3 contains 12 residues. CDR1 is SGHNT and CDR2 is YENEEA in the germline V gene. Turning to this clonotype: The target antigen is unknown.

It was by 5' RACE with UMI labels that the TRB cDNA libraries were prepared. Using the 5' RACE reads, TCRdb records one entry per CDR3 protein without DNA. In all, the sample yields some 54,000 distinct CDR3 sequences. The sequenced material came from naive CXCR3+ CD8+ T cells from blood. The subset here: CD45RO-CCR7+CD27+CD95- naive CD8+ T cells expressing CXCR3 (TNR3+). The V and J genes are TRBV11-3 and TRBJ2-1. The sequence came from a human donor in good health. Some clones in this sample may be carry-over from other donors' samples. This CDR3 reads CASSSLYNEQFF.